This entry concerns a single TCR beta chain. The antigen remains undetermined. The protocol was immunoSEQ multiplex PCR, while the TCRdb copy is restricted to in-frame clones and leaves out a portion. The profile shows about 160,000 clones, approximately 90% of them singletons. The entry originates in a study of T cell responses to AZD1222 COVID-19 vaccine. Germline V gives CDR1 SNHLY, CDR2 FYNNEI. The V end was cut by 5 bases, the J end by 2 bases, with 10 bases between. The CDR3 runs 14 residues. General study points: Following two doses of AZD1222, Spike-specific TCR breadth and depth rose. Spike regions recognized by vaccine-associated CD4 TCRs spanned the protein, led by 160-218 and 743-854. Only six AZD1222 recipients tested seropositive at baseline.

Here the sequenced sample was peripheral blood, taken on day 0 of AZD1222 vaccination. The source of this sequence is an adult in good health. V gene TRBV2 combines with J gene TRBJ1-3; no definite D call. DNA for the CDR3: TGTGCCAGCAGTCCCGACTTGACTGGAAACACCATATATTTT. Its translation: CASSPDLTGNTIYF.